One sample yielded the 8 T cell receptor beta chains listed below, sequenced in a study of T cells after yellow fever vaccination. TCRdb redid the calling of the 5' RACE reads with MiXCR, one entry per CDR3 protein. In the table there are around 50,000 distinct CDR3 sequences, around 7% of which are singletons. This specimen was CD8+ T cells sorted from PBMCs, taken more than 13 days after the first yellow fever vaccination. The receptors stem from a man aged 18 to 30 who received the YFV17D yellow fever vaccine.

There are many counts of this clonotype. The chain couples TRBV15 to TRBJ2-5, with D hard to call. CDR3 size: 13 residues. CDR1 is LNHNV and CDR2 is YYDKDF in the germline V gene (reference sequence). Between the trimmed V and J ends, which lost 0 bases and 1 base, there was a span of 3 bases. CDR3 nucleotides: TGTGCCACCAGCAGAGAGGGCCAAGAGACCCAGTACTTC. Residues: CATSREGQETQYF.

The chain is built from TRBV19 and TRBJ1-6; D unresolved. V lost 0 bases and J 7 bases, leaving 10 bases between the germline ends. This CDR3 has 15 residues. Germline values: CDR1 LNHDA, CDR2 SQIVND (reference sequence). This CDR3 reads CASSIEEGWNSPLHF. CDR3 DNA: TGTGCCAGTAGTATAGAGGAGGGTTGGAATTCACCCCTCCACTTT.

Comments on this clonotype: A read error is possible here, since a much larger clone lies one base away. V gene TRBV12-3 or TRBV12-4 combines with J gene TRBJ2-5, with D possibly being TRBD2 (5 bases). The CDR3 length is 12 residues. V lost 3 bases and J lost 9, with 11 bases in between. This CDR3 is CASSFSRRAQYF. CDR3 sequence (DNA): TGTGCCAGCAGTTTCTCCAGGCGGGCCCAGTACTTC.

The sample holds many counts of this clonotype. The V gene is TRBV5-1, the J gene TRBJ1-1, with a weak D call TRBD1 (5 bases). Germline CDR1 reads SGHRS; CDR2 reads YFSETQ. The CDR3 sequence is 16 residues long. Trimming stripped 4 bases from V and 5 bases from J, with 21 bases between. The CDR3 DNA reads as TGCGCCAGCAGCCACTCGAGAGGTACAGGCTGGACTGAAGCTTTCTTT. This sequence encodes CASSHSRGTGWTEAFF.

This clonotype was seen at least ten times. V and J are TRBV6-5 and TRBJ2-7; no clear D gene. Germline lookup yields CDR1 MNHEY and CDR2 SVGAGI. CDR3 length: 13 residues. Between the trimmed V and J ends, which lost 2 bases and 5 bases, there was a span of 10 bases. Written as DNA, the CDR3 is TGTGCCAGCAGTTACACGGTTACCAACGAGCAGTACTTC. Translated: CASSYTVTNEQYF.

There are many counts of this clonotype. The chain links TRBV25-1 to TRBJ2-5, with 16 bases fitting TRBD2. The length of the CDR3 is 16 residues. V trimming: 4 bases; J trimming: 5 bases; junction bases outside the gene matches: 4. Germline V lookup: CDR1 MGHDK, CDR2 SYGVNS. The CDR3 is CASSGRGLAGGETQYF. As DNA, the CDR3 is TGTGCCAGCAGTGGCCGGGGACTAGCGGGGGGGGAGACCCAGTACTTC.

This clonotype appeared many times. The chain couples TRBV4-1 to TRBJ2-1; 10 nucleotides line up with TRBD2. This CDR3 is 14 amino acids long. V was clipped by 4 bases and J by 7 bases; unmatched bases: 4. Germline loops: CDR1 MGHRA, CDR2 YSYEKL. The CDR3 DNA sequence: TGCGCCAGCAGCCGGATAGCGGGGGGTAATGAGCAGTTCTTC. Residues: CASSRIAGGNEQFF.

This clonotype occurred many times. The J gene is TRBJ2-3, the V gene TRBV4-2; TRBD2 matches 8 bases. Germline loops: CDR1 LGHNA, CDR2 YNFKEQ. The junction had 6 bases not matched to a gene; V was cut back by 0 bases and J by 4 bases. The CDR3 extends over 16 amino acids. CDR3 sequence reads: CASSQDMSGGADTQYF. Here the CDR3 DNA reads TGTGCCAGCAGCCAAGATATGAGCGGGGGAGCAGATACGCAGTATTTT.